Below are 23 T cell receptor beta chains sequenced from a single sample in a study of shared clonotypes between healthy human individuals (dated by TCRdb to the early 2020s). For the CD8 naive samples, CD45RO-negative cells were positively selected for CCR7, yielding a CD45RA+CCR7+ population from which TemRA cells were excluded. Library preparation was by the immunoSEQ multiplex PCR assay. In its TCRdb copy, this immuneACCESS table keeps in-frame sequences only and misses some clones. Where compared with another copy, unresolved V genes explain less than half of these, and the others have no known cause. The sample includes over 2 million clones, with approximately 94% observed a single time. Around 1.1% of the sample is in the top ten clones. Source material: naive CD8+ T cells sorted from blood. The cell subset or site label on this specimen signifies: CD45RA+CCR7+. The origin of the receptors is a man between 18 and 29 years old in good health.

This clone was picked up one time. The J gene is TRBJ2-1, the V gene TRBV7-9; weak D call: TRBD1 (5 bases). V shed 2 bases and J shed 1 base, with 15 bases lying between them. CDR1 is SEHNR, CDR2 FQNEAQ, per germline (reference sequence). CDR3 length: 17 amino acids. DNA for the CDR3: TGTGCCAGCAGCTTATCAGGGTTTGGGGCTTCCTACAATGAGCAGTTCTTC. Its protein is CASSLSGFGASYNEQFF.

This clone was seen only once. J is TRBJ1-5 and V is TRBV7-9, with no clear D. Germline V gives CDR1 SEHNR, CDR2 FQNEAQ (reference sequence). V lost 0 bases to trimming and J lost 7 bases, with 13 bases between them. CDR3 length equals 15 residues. In DNA, the CDR3 is TGTGCCAGCAGCTTAGCATGGGAGGATGGACAGCCCCAGCATTTT. Translated, it gives CASSLAWEDGQPQHF. Full variable domain (remainder filled in from reference TRBV7-9 and TRBJ1-5): DTGVSQNPRHKITKRGQNVTFRCDPISEHNRLYWYRQTLGQGPEFLTYFQNEAQLEKSRLLSDRFSAERPKGSFSTLEIQRTEQGDSAMYLCASSLAWEDGQPQHFGDGTRLSIL.

This rearrangement joins TRBV7-3 to TRBJ2-7; D not certain. CDR3 length: 14 amino acids. The germline V and J ends were trimmed by 2 bases and 6 bases, with 14 bases remaining between them. Germline values: CDR1 SGHTA, CDR2 FQGTGA. DNA of the CDR3: TGTGCCAGCAGCTTAGTGGGATCCGAATCCGAGCAGTACTTC. It yields the protein CASSLVGSESEQYF.

This chain connects TRBV6-6 to TRBJ2-1; 8 positions match TRBD1. Germline V gene lookup returns CDR1 MNHNY and CDR2 SVGAGI (reference sequence). This CDR3 has 13 residues. The trim removed 5 bases at V and 10 bases at J, leaving 7 bases unmatched. CDR3 region: CASSRTTGEEQFF. The CDR3 DNA is TGTGCCAGCAGTAGAACGACAGGGGAAGAGCAGTTCTTC.

This clone was counted between two and nine times. The chain combines TRBV4-1 with TRBJ2-7; the D is unclear. V was pared by 5 bases and J by 4 bases, with 12 bases between. CDR3 length: 13 amino acids. From germline, CDR1 is MGHRA and CDR2 YSYEKL. CDR3 in amino acids: CASSYRTEYEQYF. The CDR3 DNA reads TGCGCCAGCAGCTACCGGACGGAATACGAGCAGTACTTC.

The chain has TRBV6-5 and TRBJ2-3; D is ambiguous. The CDR3 loop spans 12 amino acids. CDR1 and CDR2 from the germline V gene are MNHEY and SVGAGI. V gave up 8 bases and J gave up 2 bases, with 8 bases separating them. This CDR3 is CASLDITDTQYF. The CDR3 DNA reads as TGTGCCAGCCTGGATATCACAGATACGCAGTATTTT.

The chain couples TRBV5-1 to TRBJ2-7; D is possibly TRBD2 (5 bases). CDR1 and CDR2 from the germline V gene are SGHRS and YFSETQ. V lost 2 bases and J 3 bases, leaving 12 bases between the germline ends. The CDR3 extends over 14 amino acids. The CDR3 DNA sequence: TGCGCCAGCAGCTTTGGAGACTACGTCTACGAGCAGTACTTC. It yields the protein CASSFGDYVYEQYF.

The chain uses TRBV5-4 and TRBJ2-3; no firm D call. Per the germline V gene, CDR1 is SGHNT and CDR2 is YYREEE (reference sequence). The CDR3 covers 12 residues. Between the trimmed V and J ends, which lost 4 bases and 2 bases, there was a span of 5 bases. CDR3 residues: CASSINTDTQYF. In nucleotides, the CDR3 is TGTGCCAGCAGCATTAACACAGATACGCAGTATTTT. Using reference TRBV5-4 and TRBJ2-3 for the parts outside the CDR3, the full variable domain is ETGVTQSPTHLIKTRGQQVTLRCSSQSGHNTVSWYQQALGQGPQFIFQYYREEENGRGNFPPRFSGLQFPNYSSELNVNALELDDSALYLCASSINTDTQYFGPGTRLTVL.

The rearrangement links TRBV4-2 to TRBJ2-7; D is perhaps TRBD1 (6 bases). The V end was cut by 6 bases, the J end by 4 bases, with 19 bases between. The CDR3 length is 15 residues. CDR1 and CDR2 from the germline V gene are LGHNA and YNFKEQ. The CDR3 here is CASRGRGLTEYEQYF. For the CDR3, the DNA is TGTGCCAGCAGAGGCAGGGGCTTGACGGAGTACGAGCAGTACTTC.

The J gene is TRBJ2-1, the V gene TRBV29-1, with 8 bases aligning to TRBD2. The length of the CDR3 is 18 residues. J was trimmed by 2 bases and V by 7 bases; bases with no gene match: 19. Germline V gives CDR1 SQVTM, CDR2 ANQGSEA. Here the CDR3 reads CSGGGLAGGPYTYNEQFF. CDR3 in DNA: TGCAGCGGGGGTGGGCTAGCGGGCGGCCCTTATACCTACAATGAGCAGTTCTTC.

This clone has only a few counts. The same CDR3 is also encoded by other DNA sequences in this sample. The V gene is TRBV4-1, the J gene TRBJ2-2; D gene unclear. The V gene's germline CDR1 is MGHRA and CDR2 YSYEKL. V dropped 3 bases and J dropped 4 bases, with 3 bases sitting between them. The CDR3 contains 12 residues. The CDR3 sequence is CASSHSTGELFF. The CDR3 DNA sequence: TGCGCCAGCAGCCATAGCACCGGGGAGCTGTTTTTT.

CDR3 in amino acids: CASSFSQGGNTIYF. The CDR3 DNA follows: TGTGCCAGCAGTTTTTCACAGGGGGGAAACACCATATATTTT. The rearrangement joins TRBV28 to TRBJ1-3; TRBD1 aligns across 7 bases. The germline V gene has CDR1 MDHEN and CDR2 SYDVKM. V gave up 3 bases and J gave up 4 bases; unmatched junction bases: 3. The CDR3 is 14 amino acids.

The V call is TRBV2, the J call TRBJ1-6; weak D call: TRBD1 (5 bases). Trimming took 1 base from V and 0 from J, leaving 13 bases between them. This CDR3 spans 18 amino acids. Germline V gene sequence: CDR1 SNHLY, CDR2 FYNNEI. The CDR3 nucleotides read TGTGCCAGCAGTGAAGGGCAGGGCCGAAGCTCCTATAATTCACCCCTCCACTTT. This gives the protein CASSEGQGRSSYNSPLHF.

The CDR3 is CASSREAGAFYGYTF. CDR3 nucleotide sequence: TGTGCCAGCAGCCGAGAGGCAGGGGCATTCTATGGCTACACCTTC. The V gene is TRBV6-5, the J gene TRBJ1-2; D perhaps matches TRBD1 (6 bases). Germline V gene data show CDR1 as MNHEY and CDR2 as SVGAGI. This CDR3 has 15 residues. Between the trimmed V and J ends, which lost 6 bases and 4 bases, there was a span of 18 bases.

V and J are TRBV7-6 and TRBJ1-5; a weak D match, TRBD1 (5 bases). This CDR3 is 15 amino acids long. Trimming cost V 1 base and J 7 bases, with 14 bases left between them. Germline V gene data show CDR1 as SGHVS and CDR2 as FNYEAQ. CDR3 sequence reads: CASSLGDGAGQPQHF. As DNA, the CDR3 is TGTGCCAGCAGCTTAGGGGACGGCGCGGGGCAGCCCCAGCATTTT. Full variable domain (missing parts from reference TRBV7-6 and TRBJ1-5): GAGVSQSPRYKVTKRGQDVALRCDPISGHVSLYWYRQALGQGPEFLTYFNYEAQQDKSGLPNDRFSAERPEGSISTLTIQRTEQRDSAMYRCASSLGDGAGQPQHFGDGTRLSIL.

The chain combines TRBV27 with TRBJ2-1, with D maybe TRBD1 (5 bases). Germline CDR1 reads MNHEY; CDR2 reads SMNVEV (reference sequence). V lost 5 bases, J lost 0 bases, and 17 bases lay in between. The CDR3 runs to 17 residues. CDR3 region: CASSTQDGPPSYNEQFF. The CDR3, as DNA: TGTGCCAGCAGTACACAGGACGGACCTCCCTCCTACAATGAGCAGTTCTTC.

This clone was found a few times. The rearrangement links TRBV2 to TRBJ1-2; D call uncertain. V was shortened by 5 bases and J by 8 bases, with 18 bases between the two germline ends. Germline V gene lookup returns CDR1 SNHLY and CDR2 FYNNEI. This CDR3 has 14 amino acids. The CDR3 loop is CASSPPPLSYGYTF. The CDR3 bases are TGTGCCAGCAGTCCACCCCCACTGTCCTACGGCTACACCTTC.

This chain uses TRBV5-6 with TRBJ1-1, with D maybe TRBD1 (5 bases). There are 16 residues in the CDR3. V lost 4 bases to trimming and J lost 7 bases, with 23 bases between them. Germline CDR1 is SGHDT and CDR2 is YYEEEE. The CDR3, as DNA: TGTGCCAGCAGCCTAGGTGAGGGGCGACCCGACTTTGAAGCTTTCTTT. It is translated as CASSLGEGRPDFEAFF.

The CDR3 nucleotides are TGTGCCAGCAGTTTTTCGGGACGGTGGAACACTGAAGCTTTCTTT. Protein: CASSFSGRWNTEAFF. The rearrangement joins TRBV27 to TRBJ1-1; the D gene is possibly TRBD1 (5 bases). The CDR3 consists of 15 residues. From germline, CDR1 is MNHEY and CDR2 SMNVEV (reference sequence). V was pared by 3 bases and J by 1 base, with 12 bases between.

Turning to this clone: Other DNA sequences in the same sample also yield this CDR3. The chain has TRBV9 and TRBJ1-2; 7 bases agree with TRBD1. Looked up from germline, CDR1 is SGDLS and CDR2 is YYNGEE. The CDR3 consists of 13 residues. Trimming took 3 bases from V and 3 from J; bases not matched to a gene: 2. For the CDR3, the DNA is TGTGCCAGCAGCGCGGGACAGCACTATGGCTACACCTTC. Its protein is CASSAGQHYGYTF.

This rearrangement joins TRBV13 to TRBJ2-7, with unresolved D. The CDR3 consists of 13 residues. In germline, CDR1 is PRHDT, CDR2 FYEKMQ (reference sequence). V lost 3 bases and J lost 0, with 6 bases in between. CDR3 coding DNA: TGTGCCAGCAGCTTTACAGACTCCTACGAGCAGTACTTC. As protein: CASSFTDSYEQYF.

The CDR3 loop is CASSQEMGLAPNTGELFF. The CDR3 DNA reads as TGCGCCAGCAGCCAAGAGATGGGACTAGCCCCGAACACCGGGGAGCTGTTTTTT. This chain joins TRBV4-3 and TRBJ2-2; 9 positions match TRBD2. V shed 0 bases and J 0 bases; nucleotides not matched to a gene: 5. Germline assignment: CDR1 LGHNA and CDR2 YSLEER. The CDR3 length is 18 residues.

The chain combines TRBV6-1 with TRBJ2-3, with D possibly matching TRBD1 (6 bases). The germline V gene encodes CDR1 MNHNS and CDR2 SASEGT. This CDR3 is 16 amino acids long. V was trimmed by 2 bases and J by 3 bases, leaving 15 bases between them. DNA for the CDR3: TGTGCCAGCAGTGAATTACCGCAGGGGATTACAGATACGCAGTATTTT. Encoded protein: CASSELPQGITDTQYF.